This T cell receptor beta chain is drawn from a study of blood T cell repertoires in COVID-19. The table came from immunoSEQ multiplex PCR; TCRdb's copy has only in-frame clones and leaves some out. The sample has about 140,000 clones; about 81% are singletons. This clone was detected once. The CDR3 has 13 residues. The germline V gene has CDR1 LNHDA and CDR2 SQIVND (reference sequence). Trimming took off 2 bases at V and 6 bases at J, with 10 bases between the two ends. Sequenced input: peripheral blood. The source is a woman older than 75 with acute or convalescent COVID-19. The rearrangement joins TRBV19 to TRBJ1-2; D ambiguous. Written as DNA, the CDR3 is TGTGCCAGTAGTATAAGCGGAGGTAATGGCTACACCTTC. Translating gives CASSISGGNGYTF.